The 26 T cell receptor beta chains below all came from one sample that was sequenced in a study of blood T cells in healthy people across ages. The second PCR ran roughly 7 to 12 cycles with a sample-barcoded 5' primer and J-beta primers. MiXCR, applied by TCRdb to the 5' RACE reads, yields one record per CDR3 protein. The table lists fewer than 750,000 distinct CDR3 sequences, roughly 48% of them singletons. Sequencing was performed on blood. These receptors were collected from a man of 80 years or more in good health.

The chain carries TRBV29-1 and TRBJ2-3, with TRBD2 as a possible D gene (5 bases). The CDR3 runs to 14 residues. Germline lookup yields CDR1 SQVTM and CDR2 ANQGSEA. V was pared by 4 bases and J by 2 bases, with 13 bases between. The CDR3 protein is CSVVDERNTDTQYF. CDR3 DNA sequence: TGCAGCGTTGTAGACGAGCGGAACACAGATACGCAGTATTTT.

Only a few counts were recorded for this clonotype. The chain couples TRBV10-3 to TRBJ2-1, with D perhaps matching TRBD2 (6 bases). The CDR3 runs to 13 residues. CDR1 ENHRY and CDR2 SYGVKD come from the germline V gene. V was cut by 4 bases and J by 2 bases, with 6 bases left in between. CDR3 nucleotides: TGTGCCATCAGTGCGGGAGCCTACAATGAGCAGTTCTTC. Translated, it gives CAISAGAYNEQFF.

The chain employs TRBV12-3 or TRBV12-4 and TRBJ1-1; perhaps TRBD1 as D (6 bases). The CDR3 runs 16 residues. Trimming left V 5 bases short and J 3 bases short, with 19 bases between. The CDR3 is CASSRNFQGRDTEAFF. The CDR3 coding sequence is TGTGCCAGCAGTAGAAATTTCCAGGGGAGAGACACTGAAGCTTTCTTT.

On this clonotype: At one end, the junction sequence differs from germline, possibly due to a read error. This chain joins TRBV10-3 and TRBJ1-1, with D uncertain. The CDR3 covers 12 residues. The germline V gene has CDR1 ENHRY and CDR2 SYGVKD. The CDR3 region is CVISEMNTEAFF. DNA for the CDR3: TGTGTCATCAGTGAGATGAACACTGAAGCTTTCTTT.

V gene TRBV12-3 or TRBV12-4 combines with J gene TRBJ2-7; 8 bases are shared with TRBD2. This CDR3 is 15 amino acids long. V was clipped by 7 bases and J by 0 bases; unmatched bases: 8. The CDR3: CASTAGTRVSYEQYF. DNA of the CDR3: TGTGCCAGCACAGCAGGGACTAGAGTCTCCTACGAGCAGTACTTC.

This clonotype has only one observation. The V and J genes are TRBV6-5 and TRBJ1-5, with 11 bases lining up with TRBD1. V was pared by 7 bases and J by 4 bases, with 6 bases of the junction left unmatched. CDR3 size: 15 residues. CDR1 is MNHEY and CDR2 is SVGAGI in the germline V gene. The CDR3: CASKAGTGGNQPQHF. The DNA of the CDR3 is TGTGCCAGCAAAGCCGGGACAGGGGGGAATCAGCCCCAGCATTTT.

The genes are TRBV28 and TRBJ1-5; weak D call: TRBD1 (5 bases). V lost 5 bases to trimming and J lost 3 bases, with 20 bases between them. The CDR3 contains 17 residues. CDR1 is MDHEN, CDR2 SYDVKM, per germline. The CDR3 here is CASSPGPRGGNNQPQHF. CDR3 bases: TGTGCCAGCAGTCCCGGGCCCCGCGGGGGAAACAATCAGCCCCAGCATTTT.

The V gene is TRBV7-6, the J gene TRBJ2-5, with D perhaps matching TRBD1 or TRBD2 (5 bases each). The end of the DNA fits TRBJ2-7 better, so the J call may be wrong. The CDR3 covers 16 residues. The V gene's germline CDR1 is SGHVS and CDR2 FNYEAQ. As DNA, the CDR3 is TGTGCCAGCAGCTTAGGAGGGTCAGGGAAGGCCTACGAGCAGTACTTC. This sequence encodes CASSLGGSGKAYEQYF.

The table lists this clonotype with a few counts. This rearrangement joins TRBV6-6 to TRBJ1-1, with D uncertain. CDR1 and CDR2 (germline): MNHNY, SVGAGI (reference sequence). The CDR3 is made up of 13 amino acids. Trimming removed 5 bases at V and 7 bases at J, with 14 bases between. As DNA, the CDR3 is TGTGCCAGCAGTGACGGGTCGGAGATTGAAGCTTTCTTT. Protein sequence: CASSDGSEIEAFF.

The sample holds a few counts of this clonotype. V gene TRBV14 combines with J gene TRBJ2-1; 12 bases agree with TRBD2. CDR3 length: 15 residues. With V trimmed by 3 bases and J by 5 bases, 2 bases remained unmatched. Germline V CDR1 and CDR2: SGHDN, FVKESK. CDR3 sequence (DNA): TGTGCCAGCAGCCACGGACTAGCGGGAAACAATGAGCAGTTCTTC. Encoded protein: CASSHGLAGNNEQFF.

The chain has TRBV21-1 and TRBJ1-4; the table's D gene call, TRBD1, was not cross checked with the DNA. TRBV21-1 is a pseudogene segment. The CDR3 length is 16 residues. This chain's CDR3 is CASSKGRGQSHEKLFF. CDR3 coding DNA: TGTGCCAGCAGCAAAGGGCGGGGACAGAGCCATGAAAAACTGTTTTTT.

At least ten counts were recorded for this clonotype. The CDR3 DNA sequence: TGTGCCAGCAGCCCGGGGACTATAGGAAACAATGAGCAGTTCTTC. Translating gives CASSPGTIGNNEQFF. The chain recombines TRBV7-3 with TRBJ2-1; 7 bases match TRBD2. The trim removed 5 bases at V and 5 bases at J, leaving 9 bases unmatched. Germline CDR1 reads SGHTA; CDR2 reads FQGTGA. The CDR3 runs to 15 residues.

This chain joins TRBV7-2 and TRBJ2-7, with D unclear. Germline loops: CDR1 SGHTA, CDR2 FQGNSA. With 3 bases removed from V and 6 bases from J, the gap between germline ends came to 12 bases. This CDR3 is 13 amino acids long. In DNA, the CDR3 is TGTGCCAGCAGCTTTCGACTCAGCAGCGAGCAGTACTTC. Translation gives CASSFRLSSEQYF.

This clonotype is a singleton in its sample. The chain carries TRBV25-1 and TRBJ2-3; TRBD2 agrees at 10 bases. Per the germline V gene, CDR1 is MGHDK and CDR2 is SYGVNS. V gave up 8 bases and J gave up 2 bases; unmatched junction bases: 13. The CDR3 has 17 amino acids. CDR3 in amino acids: CASASSGRPPYTDTQYF. In DNA form, the CDR3 reads TGTGCCAGCGCCTCTAGCGGGAGACCCCCCTACACAGATACGCAGTATTTT.

CDR3 loop: CASSPRGQGSEPQHF. CDR3 nucleotide sequence: TGTGCCAGCAGCCCCCGGGGTCAGGGGTCCGAGCCCCAGCATTTT. The rearrangement links TRBV7-2 to TRBJ1-5; D may be TRBD1 (6 bases). The V end lost 5 bases, the J end lost 8 bases, and 19 bases lay between the germline ends. The CDR3 consists of 15 residues. The germline gives CDR1 SGHTA, CDR2 FQGNSA.

The rearrangement uses TRBV9 and TRBJ2-5; D might be TRBD2 (6 bases). The CDR3 loop spans 13 amino acids. The V gene's germline CDR1 is SGDLS and CDR2 YYNGEE. The V and J ends lost 7 bases and 11 bases respectively, with 21 bases between them. CDR3 sequence (DNA): TGTGCCAGCGGGGCTAGCGTCTCGGGAGAGCAGTACTTC. Amino acid sequence: CASGASVSGEQYF.

This clonotype was counted between two and nine times. The chain joins TRBV20-1 to TRBJ2-7, with TRBD1 matching 10 bases. Germline CDR1 reads DFQATT; CDR2 reads SNEGSKA (reference sequence). This CDR3 has 13 amino acids. J was trimmed by 3 bases and V by 5 bases; bases with no gene match: 4. Written as DNA, the CDR3 is TGCAGTGCTTCCCGGGACAGGGGCTACGAGCAGTACTTC. It translates to CSASRDRGYEQYF.

The V call is TRBV20-1, the J call TRBJ2-6; a weak D match, TRBD1 (5 bases). The germline V gene encodes CDR1 DFQATT and CDR2 SNEGSKA (reference sequence). The CDR3 length is 16 residues. With 3 bases removed from V and 3 bases from J, the gap between germline ends came to 15 bases. CDR3 DNA: TGCAGTGCTAGTCCAGGGCCCCTTTTTGGGGCCAACGTCCTGACTTTC. Translated: CSASPGPLFGANVLTF.

The rearrangement uses TRBV5-1 and TRBJ2-1; the match to TRBD2 covers 12 bases. Germline V gene lookup returns CDR1 SGHRS and CDR2 YFSETQ. V trimming: 2 bases; J trimming: 3 bases; junction bases outside the gene matches: 6. The CDR3 spans 17 residues. The CDR3 DNA reads as TGCGCCAGCAGCTTACGGACTAGCGGGGCTCTCTACAATGAGCAGTTCTTC. As protein: CASSLRTSGALYNEQFF. The complete variable domain, with remaining parts taken from reference TRBV5-1 and TRBJ2-1, reads KAGVTQTPRYLIKTRGQQVTLSCSPISGHRSVSWYQQTPGQGLQFLFEYFSETQRNKGNFPGRFSGRQFSNSRSEMNVSTLELGDSALYLCASSLRTSGALYNEQFFGPGTRLTVL.

The rearrangement links TRBV29-1 to TRBJ2-3; no clear D. Trimming stripped 3 bases from V and 0 bases from J, with 4 bases between. CDR1 is SQVTM and CDR2 is ANQGSEA in the germline V gene. This CDR3 spans 12 amino acids. In DNA, the CDR3 is TGCAGCGTTGACGGTAGCACAGATACGCAGTATTTT. Protein sequence: CSVDGSTDTQYF.

In its sample, this clonotype was seen a few times. The CDR3 is CASSLLIRPGTNTGELFF. The CDR3 DNA reads as TGTGCCAGCAGCTTATTGATCAGGCCGGGCACGAACACCGGGGAGCTGTTTTTT. V usage is TRBV7-8 and J usage is TRBJ2-2, with D unclear. V was pared by 2 bases and J by 0 bases, with 16 bases between. Germline assignment: CDR1 SGHVS and CDR2 FQNEAQ. This CDR3 has 18 amino acids.

The rearrangement joins TRBV7-2 to TRBJ1-2; D is unresolved. CDR1 and CDR2 from the germline V gene are SGHTA and FQGNSA. Trimming took off 5 bases at V and 2 bases at J, with 12 bases between the two ends. This CDR3 is built from 14 residues. The CDR3 reads CASSPSDINYGYTF. Written as DNA, the CDR3 is TGTGCCAGCAGCCCCAGCGACATAAACTATGGCTACACCTTC.

This clonotype was counted once. This sequence joins TRBV3-1 and TRBJ2-1; 7 positions match TRBD1. Per germline, CDR1 LGHDT and CDR2 YNNKEL (reference sequence). The ends lost 1 base at V and 3 bases at J; junction bases unmatched: 6. This CDR3 region has 16 residues. Here the CDR3 DNA reads TGTGCCAGCAGCCAAGGTCAACAGGGGATCTACAATGAGCAGTTCTTC. Encoded protein: CASSQGQQGIYNEQFF.

This clonotype showed up just a few times. The rearrangement links TRBV28 to TRBJ2-5, with D maybe TRBD1 (5 bases). Trimming pared 9 bases from V and 5 bases from J, leaving 13 bases between. The CDR3 totals 12 residues. Germline V gene lookup returns CDR1 MDHEN and CDR2 SYDVKM. CDR3 DNA: TGTGCCAGTAGGGGCAGTGTGGAGACCCAGTACTTC. It specifies CASRGSVETQYF.

In nucleotides, the CDR3 is TGCAGTGCTAGAGATCCAGCGCGCTCCTACAATGAGCAGTTCTTC. Its protein is CSARDPARSYNEQFF. V is TRBV20-1 and J is TRBJ2-1; no reliable D call. The V gene's germline CDR1 is DFQATT and CDR2 SNEGSKA (reference sequence). This CDR3 comprises 15 residues. Trimming cost V 0 bases and J 0 bases, with 9 bases left between them.

This clonotype was counted a few times. The rearrangement links TRBV7-2 to TRBJ2-1, with a possible D match to TRBD2 (5 bases). This CDR3 contains 15 residues. CDR1 SGHTA and CDR2 FQGNSA come from the germline V gene. V was trimmed by 1 base and J by 6 bases, leaving 13 bases between them. CDR3 DNA: TGTGCCAGCAGCTTAGAGACCAGACGGGGCAATGAGCAGTTCTTC. This sequence encodes CASSLETRRGNEQFF.